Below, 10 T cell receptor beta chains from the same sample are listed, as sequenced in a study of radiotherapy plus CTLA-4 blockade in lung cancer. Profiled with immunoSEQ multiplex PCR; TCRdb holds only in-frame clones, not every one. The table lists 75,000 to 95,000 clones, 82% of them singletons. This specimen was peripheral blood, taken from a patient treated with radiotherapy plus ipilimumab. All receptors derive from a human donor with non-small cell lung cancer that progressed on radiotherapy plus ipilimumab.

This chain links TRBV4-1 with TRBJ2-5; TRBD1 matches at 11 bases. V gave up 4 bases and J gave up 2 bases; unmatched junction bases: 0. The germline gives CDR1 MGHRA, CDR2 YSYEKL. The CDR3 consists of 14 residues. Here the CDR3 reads CASSRDRGQETQYF. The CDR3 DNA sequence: TGCGCCAGCAGCCGGGACAGGGGGCAAGAGACCCAGTACTTC.

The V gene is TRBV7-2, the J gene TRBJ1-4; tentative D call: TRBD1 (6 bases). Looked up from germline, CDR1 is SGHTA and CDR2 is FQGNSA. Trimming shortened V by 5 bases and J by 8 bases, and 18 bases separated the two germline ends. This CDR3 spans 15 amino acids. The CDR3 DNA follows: TGTGCCAGCAGCCCCTGGATAGGGGGAGGAGAAAAACTGTTTTTT. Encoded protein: CASSPWIGGGEKLFF.

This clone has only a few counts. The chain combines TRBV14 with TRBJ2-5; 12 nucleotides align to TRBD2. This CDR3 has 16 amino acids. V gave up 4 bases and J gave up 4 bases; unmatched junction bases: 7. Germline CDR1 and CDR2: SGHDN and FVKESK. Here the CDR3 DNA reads TGTGCCAGCAGCCTTCGGACGGGACTAGCGGGAGAGACCCAGTACTTC. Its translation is CASSLRTGLAGETQYF.

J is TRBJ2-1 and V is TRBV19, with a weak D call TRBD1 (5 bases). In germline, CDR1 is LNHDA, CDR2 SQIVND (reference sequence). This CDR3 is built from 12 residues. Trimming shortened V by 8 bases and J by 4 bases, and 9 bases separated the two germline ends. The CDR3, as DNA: TGTGCCAGTTCACAGGATTACAATGAGCAGTTCTTC. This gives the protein CASSQDYNEQFF. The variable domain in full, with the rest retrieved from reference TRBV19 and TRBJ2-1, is DGGITQSPKYLFRKEGQNVTLSCEQNLNHDAMYWYRQDPGQGLRLIYYSQIVNDFQKGDIAEGYSVSREKKESFPLTVTSAQKNPTAFYLCASSQDYNEQFFGPGTRLTVL.

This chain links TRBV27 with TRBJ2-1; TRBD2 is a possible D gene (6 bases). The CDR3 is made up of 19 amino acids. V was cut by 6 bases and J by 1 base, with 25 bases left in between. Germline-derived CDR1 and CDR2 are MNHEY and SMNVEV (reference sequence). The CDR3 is CASRVLADPIRVSYNEQFF. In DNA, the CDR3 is TGTGCCAGCAGGGTCTTAGCGGACCCCATCAGAGTATCCTACAATGAGCAGTTCTTC.

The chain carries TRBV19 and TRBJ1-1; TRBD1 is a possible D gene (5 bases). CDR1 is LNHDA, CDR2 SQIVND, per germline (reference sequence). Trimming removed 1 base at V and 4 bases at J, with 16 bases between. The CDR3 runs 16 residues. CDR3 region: CASSIGEFGGSTEAFF. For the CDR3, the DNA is TGTGCCAGTAGTATAGGAGAATTTGGGGGAAGCACTGAAGCTTTCTTT.

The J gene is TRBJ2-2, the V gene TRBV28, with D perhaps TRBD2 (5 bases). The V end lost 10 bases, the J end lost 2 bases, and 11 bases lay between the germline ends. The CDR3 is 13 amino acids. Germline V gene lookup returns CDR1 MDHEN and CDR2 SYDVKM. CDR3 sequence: CAIAGPNTGELFF. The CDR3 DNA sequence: TGTGCCATCGCGGGTCCAAACACCGGGGAGCTGTTTTTT.

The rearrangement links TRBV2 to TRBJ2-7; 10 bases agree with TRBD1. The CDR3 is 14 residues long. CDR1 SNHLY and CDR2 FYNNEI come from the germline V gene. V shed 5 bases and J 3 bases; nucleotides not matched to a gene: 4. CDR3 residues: CASSQTGGGYEQYF. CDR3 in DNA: TGTGCCAGCAGTCAGACAGGGGGCGGCTACGAGCAGTACTTC.

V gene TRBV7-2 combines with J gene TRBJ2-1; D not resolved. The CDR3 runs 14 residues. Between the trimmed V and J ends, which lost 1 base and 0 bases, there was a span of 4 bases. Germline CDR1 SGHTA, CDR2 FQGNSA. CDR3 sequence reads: CASSLDFSYNEQFF. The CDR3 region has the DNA TGTGCCAGCAGCTTAGACTTCTCCTACAATGAGCAGTTCTTC.

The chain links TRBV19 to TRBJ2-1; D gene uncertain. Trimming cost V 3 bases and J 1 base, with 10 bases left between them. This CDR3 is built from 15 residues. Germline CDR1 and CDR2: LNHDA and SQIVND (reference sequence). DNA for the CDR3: TGTGCCAGTAGTATTAGTTGGGATTCCTACAATGAGCAGTTCTTC. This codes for CASSISWDSYNEQFF.